The 14 T cell receptor beta chains presented below share a single source sample, sequenced in a study of shared clonotypes between healthy human individuals. The protocol was immunoSEQ multiplex PCR, while the TCRdb copy is restricted to in-frame clones and leaves out a portion. The sample records 1,500,000 or so clones, about 98.5% being singletons. Material: naive CD4+ T cells sorted from blood. Subset in this sample: CD45RA+ positively selected. The receptor set was obtained from a man aged 25 to 40 in good health.

The V gene is TRBV7-7, the J gene TRBJ2-3; 8 positions match TRBD1. The V segment lost 2 bases and the J segment 5 bases; nucleotides outside the gene matches: 3. CDR3 size: 14 residues. In germline, CDR1 is SSHAT, CDR2 FNYEAQ (reference sequence). The CDR3, as DNA: TGTGCCAGCAGCTTACGCAGGGGGCAAGATACGCAGTATTTT. It codes for CASSLRRGQDTQYF.

The V call is TRBV6-1, the J call TRBJ2-3, with D tentatively TRBD1 (5 bases). Germline-derived CDR1 and CDR2 are MNHNS and SASEGT. V was cut by 5 bases and J by 5 bases, with 17 bases left in between. CDR3 size: 15 residues. Here the CDR3 DNA reads TGTGCCAGCAGTCCAGGGCTCCAGTTTGGAGATACGCAGTATTTT. It specifies CASSPGLQFGDTQYF.

This chain uses TRBV25-1 with TRBJ1-4; D call uncertain. The ends were cut back, 1 base at V and 10 bases at J, with 13 bases in the middle. This CDR3 is built from 14 residues. Germline CDR1 MGHDK, CDR2 SYGVNS. CDR3 in DNA: TGTGCCAGCAGTGAATTCGCGCCTCGAGGAAAACTGTTTTTT. As protein: CASSEFAPRGKLFF.

The genes are TRBV28 and TRBJ1-1; D is ambiguous. Trimming removed 3 bases from V and 0 bases from J, with 8 bases in between. The V gene's germline CDR1 is MDHEN and CDR2 SYDVKM. The CDR3 has 14 amino acids. The CDR3 region has the DNA TGTGCCAGCAGTTTGCAAGTCATGAACACTGAAGCTTTCTTT. It specifies CASSLQVMNTEAFF.

The chain has TRBV9 and TRBJ2-7, with TRBD2 matching over 13 bases. The CDR3 loop spans 17 amino acids. Germline CDR1 and CDR2: SGDLS and YYNGEE. V lost 4 bases, J lost 6 bases, and 13 bases stayed unmatched. CDR3 DNA sequence: TGTGCCAGCAGCTTCGGACTAGCGGGAGTTCGGCTAAGCGAGCAGTACTTC. As protein: CASSFGLAGVRLSEQYF.

The J gene is TRBJ2-5, the V gene TRBV19; the D is unclear. Trimming pared 3 bases from V and 3 bases from J, leaving 8 bases between. The germline V gene encodes CDR1 LNHDA and CDR2 SQIVND (reference sequence). The CDR3 consists of 13 residues. The CDR3 reads CASSIYQKETQYF. The CDR3 bases are TGTGCCAGTAGTATTTATCAGAAAGAGACCCAGTACTTC.

This chain's CDR3 is CASSPYRGHSSYEQYF. The DNA for the CDR3 is TGTGCCAGCAGCCCATACAGGGGACATTCTTCCTACGAGCAGTACTTC. The chain recombines TRBV5-4 with TRBJ2-7, with 7 bases that match TRBD1. The CDR3 is made up of 16 amino acids. Germline CDR1 is SGHNT and CDR2 is YYREEE (reference sequence). V trimming: 4 bases; J trimming: 1 base; junction bases outside the gene matches: 11.

The V and J genes are TRBV4-2 and TRBJ2-7; either TRBD1 or TRBD2 may fit D (5 bases each). Looked up from germline, CDR1 is LGHNA and CDR2 is YNFKEQ. There are 18 residues in the CDR3. V was clipped by 0 bases and J by 2 bases, with 20 bases between them. CDR3 sequence reads: CASSQESVRSGTTYEQYF. CDR3 nucleotide sequence: TGTGCCAGCAGCCAAGAGAGCGTAAGGTCCGGGACCACCTACGAGCAGTACTTC.

The rearrangement joins TRBV12-5 to TRBJ2-2, with D uncertain. The CDR3 consists of 16 residues. Trimming left V 6 bases short and J 2 bases short, with 16 bases between. Germline V CDR1 and CDR2: LGHNT, FRNRAP. CDR3 amino acids: CASGNLSPNNTGELFF. As DNA, the CDR3 is TGTGCTAGTGGCAATCTTAGTCCCAACAACACCGGGGAGCTGTTTTTT. Combining the CDR3 with reference TRBV12-5 and TRBJ2-2 gives the whole variable domain DARVTQTPRHKVTEMGQEVTMRCQPILGHNTVFWYRQTMMQGLELLAYFRNRAPLDDSGMPKDRFSAEMPDATLATLKIQPSEPRDSAVYFCASGNLSPNNTGELFFGEGSRLTVL.

This chain links TRBV28 with TRBJ1-2; D may be TRBD1 (6 bases). In germline, CDR1 is MDHEN, CDR2 SYDVKM. The CDR3 length is 15 residues. The V end was cut by 5 bases, the J end by 0 bases, with 13 bases between. The CDR3 nucleotides read TGTGCCAGCAGTACCCGGACAGTATCTAACTATGGCTACACCTTC. Protein: CASSTRTVSNYGYTF.

The chain has TRBV7-8 and TRBJ2-2; D call uncertain. This CDR3 has 13 amino acids. Trimming took 1 base from V and 6 from J, leaving 6 bases between them. Germline CDR1 and CDR2: SGHVS and FQNEAQ. The CDR3 loop is CASSLVVPGELFF. The CDR3 DNA is TGTGCCAGCAGCTTAGTTGTCCCCGGGGAGCTGTTTTTT.

J is TRBJ1-1 and V is TRBV5-1; D might be TRBD1 (5 bases). The CDR3 is 12 amino acids. Germline CDR1 reads SGHRS; CDR2 reads YFSETQ. The V end lost 1 base, the J end lost 7 bases, and 8 bases lay between the germline ends. The CDR3 region is CASSLLTGEAFF. Here the CDR3 DNA reads TGCGCCAGCAGCTTGCTTACAGGTGAAGCTTTCTTT.

The rearrangement links TRBV29-1 to TRBJ2-1, with D perhaps matching TRBD1 (5 bases). Germline loops: CDR1 SQVTM, CDR2 ANQGSEA. V lost 6 bases, J lost 15 bases, and 18 bases lay in between. The CDR3 contains 11 residues. The DNA of the CDR3 is TGCAGCGTGGACAAAGCATTCTTACCGTTCTTC. This sequence encodes CSVDKAFLPFF.

The count of this clone is one. The chain joins TRBV5-1 to TRBJ2-5; D remains unclear. The CDR3 sequence is 13 residues long. Per the germline V gene, CDR1 is SGHRS and CDR2 is YFSETQ. The V end lost 2 bases, the J end lost 5 bases, and 10 bases lay between the germline ends. CDR3 protein: CASSLHARETQYF. The CDR3 DNA reads as TGCGCCAGCAGCTTACATGCACGGGAGACCCAGTACTTC. Drawing the rest from reference TRBV5-1 and TRBJ2-5, the complete variable domain is KAGVTQTPRYLIKTRGQQVTLSCSPISGHRSVSWYQQTPGQGLQFLFEYFSETQRNKGNFPGRFSGRQFSNSRSEMNVSTLELGDSALYLCASSLHARETQYFGPGTRLLVL.